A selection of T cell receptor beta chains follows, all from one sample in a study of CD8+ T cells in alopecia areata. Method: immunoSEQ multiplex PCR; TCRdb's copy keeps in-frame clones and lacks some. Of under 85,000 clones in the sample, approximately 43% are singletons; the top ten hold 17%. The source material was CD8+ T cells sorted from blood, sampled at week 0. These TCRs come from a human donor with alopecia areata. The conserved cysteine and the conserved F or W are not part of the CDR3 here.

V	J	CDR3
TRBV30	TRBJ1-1	AWSSNPNTEAF
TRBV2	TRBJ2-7	ASSPGTDDEQY
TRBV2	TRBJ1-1	ASMSIGNTEAF
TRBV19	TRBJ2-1	ASDTSGRGNEQF
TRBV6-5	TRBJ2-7	ASSIQGWHEQY
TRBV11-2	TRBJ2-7	ASSWAGTASYEQY
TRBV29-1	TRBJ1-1	SVEKDTEAF
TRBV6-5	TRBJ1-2	ASSYSIGRGDYGYT
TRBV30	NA	AWRGTSYEQY
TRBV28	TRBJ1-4	ASSQGQEAEKLF
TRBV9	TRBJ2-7	ASSVGASGNSYEQY
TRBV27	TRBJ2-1	ASSWGSSYNEQF
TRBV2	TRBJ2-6	ASKVGRSGANVLT
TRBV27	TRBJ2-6	ASSLLAATGGAGANVLT